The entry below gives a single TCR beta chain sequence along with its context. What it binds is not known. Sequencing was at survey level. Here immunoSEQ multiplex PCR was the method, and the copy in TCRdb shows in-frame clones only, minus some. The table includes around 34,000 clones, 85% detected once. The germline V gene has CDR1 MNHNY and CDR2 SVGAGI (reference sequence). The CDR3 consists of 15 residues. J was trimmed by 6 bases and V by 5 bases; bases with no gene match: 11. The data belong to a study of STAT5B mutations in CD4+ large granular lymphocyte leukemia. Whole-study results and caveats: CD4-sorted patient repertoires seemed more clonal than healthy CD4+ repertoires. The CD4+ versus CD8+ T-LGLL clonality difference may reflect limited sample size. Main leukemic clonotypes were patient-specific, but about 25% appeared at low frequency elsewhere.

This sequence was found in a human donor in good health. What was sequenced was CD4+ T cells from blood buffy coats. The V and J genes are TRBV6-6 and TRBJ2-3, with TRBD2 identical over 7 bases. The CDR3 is CASSTRAGEADTQYF. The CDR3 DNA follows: TGTGCCAGCAGTACTCGGGCGGGAGAGGCCGATACGCAGTATTTT.